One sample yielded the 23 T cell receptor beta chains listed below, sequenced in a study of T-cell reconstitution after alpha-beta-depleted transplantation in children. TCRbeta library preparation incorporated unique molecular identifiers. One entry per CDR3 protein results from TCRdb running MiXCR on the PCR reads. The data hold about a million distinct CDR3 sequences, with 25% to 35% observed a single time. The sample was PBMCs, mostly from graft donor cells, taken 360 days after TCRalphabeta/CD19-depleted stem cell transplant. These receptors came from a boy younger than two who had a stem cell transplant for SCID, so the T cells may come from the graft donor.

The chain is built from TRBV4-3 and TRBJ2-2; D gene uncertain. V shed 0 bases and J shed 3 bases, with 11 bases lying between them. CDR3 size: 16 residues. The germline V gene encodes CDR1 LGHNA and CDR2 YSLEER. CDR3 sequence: CASSQDVTLDTGELFF. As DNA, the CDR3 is TGCGCCAGCAGCCAAGATGTCACCTTAGACACCGGGGAGCTGTTTTTT.

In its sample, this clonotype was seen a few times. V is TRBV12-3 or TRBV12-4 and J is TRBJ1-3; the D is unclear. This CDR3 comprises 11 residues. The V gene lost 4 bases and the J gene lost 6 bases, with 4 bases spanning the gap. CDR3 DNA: TGTGCCAGCAGTTCTTTAAACACCATATATTTT. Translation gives CASSSLNTIYF.

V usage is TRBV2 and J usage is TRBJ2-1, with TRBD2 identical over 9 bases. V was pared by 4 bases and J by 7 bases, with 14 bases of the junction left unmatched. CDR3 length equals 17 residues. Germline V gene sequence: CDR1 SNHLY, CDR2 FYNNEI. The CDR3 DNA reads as TGTGCCAGCAGTGGCCCAGGCAGGCGGGGGGGCCGAAATGAGCAGTTCTTC. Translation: CASSGPGRRGGRNEQFF.

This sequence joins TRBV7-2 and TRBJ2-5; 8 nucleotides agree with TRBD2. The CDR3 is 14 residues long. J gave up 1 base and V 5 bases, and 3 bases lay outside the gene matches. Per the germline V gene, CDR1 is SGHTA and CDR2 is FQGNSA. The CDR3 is CASSHRGGQETQYF. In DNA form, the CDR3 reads TGTGCCAGCAGCCATCGGGGGGGCCAAGAGACCCAGTACTTC.

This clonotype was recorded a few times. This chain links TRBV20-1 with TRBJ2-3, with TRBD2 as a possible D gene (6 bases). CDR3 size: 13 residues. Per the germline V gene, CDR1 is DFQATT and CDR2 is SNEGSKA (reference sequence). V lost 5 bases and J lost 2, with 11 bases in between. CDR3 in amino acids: CSAWDSHTDTQYF. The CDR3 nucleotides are TGCAGTGCTTGGGACTCGCACACAGATACGCAGTATTTT.

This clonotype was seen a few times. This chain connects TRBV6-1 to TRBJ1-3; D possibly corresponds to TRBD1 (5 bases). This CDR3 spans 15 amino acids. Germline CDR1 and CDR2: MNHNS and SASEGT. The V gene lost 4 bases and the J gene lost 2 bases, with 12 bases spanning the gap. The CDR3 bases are TGTGCCAGCAGTGTAGCAGGGAGGACTGGAAACACCATATATTTT. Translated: CASSVAGRTGNTIYF.

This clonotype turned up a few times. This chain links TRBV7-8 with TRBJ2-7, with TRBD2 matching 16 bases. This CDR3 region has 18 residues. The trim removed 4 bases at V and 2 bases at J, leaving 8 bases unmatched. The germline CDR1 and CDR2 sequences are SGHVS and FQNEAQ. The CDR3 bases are TGTGCCAGCAGCTCCGGGACTAGCGGGGGGGCCGTGACCTACGAGCAGTACTTC. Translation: CASSSGTSGGAVTYEQYF. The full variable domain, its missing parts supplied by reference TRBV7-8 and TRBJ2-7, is GAGVSQSPRYKVAKRGQDVALRCDPISGHVSLFWYQQALGQGPEFLTYFQNEAQLDKSGLPSDRFFAERPEGSVSTLKIQRTQQEDSAVYLCASSSGTSGGAVTYEQYFGPGTRLTVT.

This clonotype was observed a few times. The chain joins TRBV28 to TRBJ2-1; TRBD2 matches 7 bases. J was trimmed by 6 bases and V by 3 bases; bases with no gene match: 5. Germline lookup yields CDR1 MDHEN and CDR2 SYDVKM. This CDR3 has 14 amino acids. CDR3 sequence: CASSFRGVGNEQFF. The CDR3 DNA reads TGTGCCAGCAGTTTCCGGGGGGTGGGCAATGAGCAGTTCTTC.

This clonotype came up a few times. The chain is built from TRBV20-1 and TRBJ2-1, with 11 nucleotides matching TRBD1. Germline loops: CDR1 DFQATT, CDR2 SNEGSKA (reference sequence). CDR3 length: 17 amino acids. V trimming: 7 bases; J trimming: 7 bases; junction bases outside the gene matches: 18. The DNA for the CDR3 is TGCAGTGGGTATCCCGTCCTGAAGGACAGGGGGCGGAATGAGCAGTTCTTC. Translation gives CSGYPVLKDRGRNEQFF.

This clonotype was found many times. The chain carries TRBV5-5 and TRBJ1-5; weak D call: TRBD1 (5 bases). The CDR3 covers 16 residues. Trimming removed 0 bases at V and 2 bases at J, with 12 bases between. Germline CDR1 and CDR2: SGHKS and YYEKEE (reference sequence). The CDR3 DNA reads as TGTGCCAGCAGCTTGGGAATGGGGACGGGCAATCAGCCCCAGCATTTT. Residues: CASSLGMGTGNQPQHF.

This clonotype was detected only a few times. The CDR3 here is CASRKGSLEAFF. In DNA, the CDR3 is TGTGCCAGCAGGAAGGGATCTCTGGAGGCTTTCTTT. The chain carries TRBV2 and TRBJ1-1; D gene uncertain. Trimming removed 6 bases at V and 11 bases at J, with 16 bases between. The CDR3 runs to 12 residues. Germline-derived CDR1 and CDR2 are SNHLY and FYNNEI.

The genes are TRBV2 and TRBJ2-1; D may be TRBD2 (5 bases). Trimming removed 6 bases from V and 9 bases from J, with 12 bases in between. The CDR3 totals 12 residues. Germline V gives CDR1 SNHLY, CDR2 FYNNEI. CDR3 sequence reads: CASRDLRGEQFF. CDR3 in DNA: TGTGCCAGCAGGGATTTACGGGGTGAGCAGTTCTTC.

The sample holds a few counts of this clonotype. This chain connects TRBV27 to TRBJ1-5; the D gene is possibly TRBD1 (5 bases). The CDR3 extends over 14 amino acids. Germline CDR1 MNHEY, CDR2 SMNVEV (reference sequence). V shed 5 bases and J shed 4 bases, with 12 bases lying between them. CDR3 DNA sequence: TGTGCCAGCAGTCCCCGGGGGGGAAATCAGCCCCAGCATTTT. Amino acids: CASSPRGGNQPQHF.

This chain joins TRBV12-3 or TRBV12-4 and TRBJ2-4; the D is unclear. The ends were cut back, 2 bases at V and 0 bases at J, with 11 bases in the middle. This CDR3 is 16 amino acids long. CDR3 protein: CASSLRTAVAKNIQYF. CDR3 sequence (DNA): TGTGCCAGCAGTTTACGGACCGCAGTAGCCAAAAACATTCAGTACTTC.

The CDR3 nucleotides read TGTGCCAGCAGTCAAACAGGGACCGAGCAGTACTTC. Protein: CASSQTGTEQYF. This chain joins TRBV2 and TRBJ2-7; tentatively, D is TRBD1 (6 bases). V lost 5 bases and J 6 bases, leaving 11 bases between the germline ends. The CDR3 consists of 12 residues. Looked up from germline, CDR1 is SNHLY and CDR2 is FYNNEI.

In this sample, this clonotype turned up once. CDR3 DNA sequence: TGTGCCAGCAGCCCATCCTTAGTTCACGAGCAGTACTTC. Translation: CASSPSLVHEQYF. The rearrangement joins TRBV28 to TRBJ2-7, with D unresolved. Germline-derived CDR1 and CDR2 are MDHEN and SYDVKM. With 6 bases removed from V and 5 bases from J, the gap between germline ends came to 14 bases. The CDR3 runs 13 residues.

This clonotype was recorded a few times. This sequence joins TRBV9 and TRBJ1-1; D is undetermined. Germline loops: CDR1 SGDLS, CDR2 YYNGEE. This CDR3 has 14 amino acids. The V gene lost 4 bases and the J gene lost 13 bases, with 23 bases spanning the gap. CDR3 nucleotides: TGTGCCAGCAGCCCCGGACCTATTCGCCAGGATGGTTTCTTT. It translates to CASSPGPIRQDGFF.

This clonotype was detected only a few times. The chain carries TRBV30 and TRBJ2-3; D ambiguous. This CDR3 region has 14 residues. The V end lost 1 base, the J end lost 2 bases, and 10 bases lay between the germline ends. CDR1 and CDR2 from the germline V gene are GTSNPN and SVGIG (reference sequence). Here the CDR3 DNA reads TGTGCCTGGAGTGGTCAACACCTCACAGATACGCAGTATTTT. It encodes CAWSGQHLTDTQYF.

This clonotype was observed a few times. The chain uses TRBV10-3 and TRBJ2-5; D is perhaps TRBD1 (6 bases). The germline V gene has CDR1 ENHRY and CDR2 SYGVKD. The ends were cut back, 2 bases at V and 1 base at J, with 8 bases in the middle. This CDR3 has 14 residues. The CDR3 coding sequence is TGTGCCATCAGTGAGGGGGGCGGCCAAGAGACCCAGTACTTC. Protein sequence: CAISEGGGQETQYF.

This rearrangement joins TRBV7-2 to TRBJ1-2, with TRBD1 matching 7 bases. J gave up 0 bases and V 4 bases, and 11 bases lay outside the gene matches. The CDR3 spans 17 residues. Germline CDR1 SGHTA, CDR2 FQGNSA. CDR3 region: CASSYRTGKGTNYGYTF. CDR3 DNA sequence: TGTGCCAGCAGCTATAGGACAGGAAAGGGTACTAACTATGGCTACACCTTC.

The CDR3 DNA is TGTGCCAGCAGTTACGGGCAGGAACTTAATTCACCCCTCCACTTT. Its protein is CASSYGQELNSPLHF. The chain couples TRBV6-5 to TRBJ1-6; no definite D call. Trimming left V 2 bases short and J 6 bases short, with 11 bases between. CDR3 length: 15 residues. Germline loops: CDR1 MNHEY, CDR2 SVGAGI.

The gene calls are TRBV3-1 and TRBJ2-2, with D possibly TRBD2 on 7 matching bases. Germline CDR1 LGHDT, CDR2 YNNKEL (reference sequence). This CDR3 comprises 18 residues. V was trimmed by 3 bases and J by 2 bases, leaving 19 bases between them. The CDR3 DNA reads TGTGCCAGCAGCCATGAGGGGGGGCCCCGGACAAACACCGGGGAGCTGTTTTTT. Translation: CASSHEGGPRTNTGELFF.

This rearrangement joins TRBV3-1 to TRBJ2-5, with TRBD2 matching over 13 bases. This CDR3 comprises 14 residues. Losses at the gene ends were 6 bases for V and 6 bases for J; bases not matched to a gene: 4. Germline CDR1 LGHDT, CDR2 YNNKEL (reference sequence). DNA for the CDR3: TGTGCCAGCAGACGGACTAGCGGGGGAAAGACCCAGTACTTC. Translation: CASRRTSGGKTQYF.